The 21 T cell receptor beta chains presented below share a single source sample, sequenced in a study of T cells in Graves' hyperthyroidism and ophthalmopathy. The source material, RNA transcripts, was used to amplify TCR beta CDR3 regions. A set of HTBI primers served as the primers for a first-round RT-PCR of the TCR CDR3. TCRdb called the multiplex PCR reads again in MiXCR, with one record for every CDR3 protein. This table has around 300,000 distinct CDR3 sequences, 14% appearing once. Material: blood. The receptor set was obtained from a woman in her twenties or thirties with Graves' hyperthyroidism.

V is TRBV2 and J is TRBJ2-7, with D unclear. This CDR3 region has 13 residues. Trimming took 3 bases from V and 2 from J, leaving 8 bases between them. From germline, CDR1 is SNHLY and CDR2 FYNNEI. CDR3 residues: CASSDLRTYEQYF. Written as DNA, the CDR3 is TGTGCCAGCAGTGACCTCAGGACCTACGAGCAGTACTTC.

This clonotype appeared many times. This rearrangement joins TRBV27 to TRBJ2-4, with a possible D match to TRBD1 (5 bases). This CDR3 is 13 amino acids long. CDR1 is MNHEY, CDR2 SMNVEV, per germline (reference sequence). The V and J ends lost 4 bases and 6 bases respectively, with 10 bases between them. The CDR3 here is CASSSAGINIQYF. CDR3 DNA: TGTGCCAGCAGTTCGGCAGGGATAAACATTCAGTACTTC.

This clonotype was seen only a few times. This chain uses TRBV15 with TRBJ2-5; 7 nucleotides line up with TRBD1. The junction had 8 bases not matched to a gene; V was cut back by 0 bases and J by 4 bases. CDR1 and CDR2 from the germline V gene are LNHNV and YYDKDF (reference sequence). The CDR3 totals 16 residues. Here the CDR3 DNA reads TGTGCCACCAGCAGAGATAAGGGACAGTGGGGAGAGACCCAGTACTTC. This sequence encodes CATSRDKGQWGETQYF.

The chain carries TRBV12-3 or TRBV12-4 and TRBJ2-7; the D gene is possibly TRBD2 (6 bases). Trimming removed 4 bases at V and 6 bases at J, with 13 bases between. The CDR3 consists of 13 residues. As DNA, the CDR3 is TGTGCCAGCAGTTCCCGCGGGGTGGTCGAGCAGTACTTC. It is translated as CASSSRGVVEQYF.

This clonotype turned up a few times. V and J are TRBV7-9 and TRBJ2-3; D is possibly TRBD2 (6 bases). This CDR3 is 18 amino acids long. Germline V CDR1 and CDR2: SEHNR, FQNEAQ (reference sequence). Trimming took 8 bases from V and 1 from J, leaving 25 bases between them. CDR3 bases: TGTGCCAGCTACGACCAACCGGGCCGGGGGAGGCGCACAGATACGCAGTATTTT. Translating it yields CASYDQPGRGRRTDTQYF.

This clonotype has at least ten counts. The rearrangement joins TRBV6-1 to TRBJ1-5; 7 nucleotides match TRBD1. Germline loops: CDR1 MNHNS, CDR2 SASEGT. This CDR3 is built from 13 residues. Trimming at V came to 7 bases and at J to 4 bases, leaving 4 bases not matched to a gene. In DNA, the CDR3 is TGTGCCAGCACCACAGGGGATAATCAGCCCCAGCATTTT. Encoded protein: CASTTGDNQPQHF.

For this clonotype: At one boundary the junction diverges from the germline segment, which might be a read error. The rearrangement uses TRBV4-1 and TRBJ2-3; 7 bases match TRBD2. CDR1 MGHRA and CDR2 YSYEKL come from the germline V gene. The CDR3 has 14 amino acids. CDR3 in DNA: TGTGCCAGCAGTTTCCTGACTAGCTCGGATACGCAGTATTTT. This sequence encodes CASSFLTSSDTQYF.

This clonotype was seen repeatedly, ten times or more. The genes are TRBV6-2 or TRBV6-3 and TRBJ2-7, with 8 positions matching TRBD1. CDR1 is MNHEY and CDR2 is SVGEGT in the germline V gene. Trimming at V came to 5 bases and at J to 5 bases, leaving 8 bases not matched to a gene. The length of the CDR3 is 14 residues. CDR3 amino acids: CASSPRTGPDEQYF. As DNA, the CDR3 is TGTGCCAGCAGTCCTCGGACAGGGCCCGACGAGCAGTACTTC.

This clonotype was counted a few times. V usage is TRBV20-1 and J usage is TRBJ2-3; 9 bases match TRBD1. This CDR3 has 14 residues. The germline gives CDR1 DFQATT, CDR2 SNEGSKA (reference sequence). The J segment lost 3 bases and the V segment lost 6 bases, leaving 7 bases of the junction unmatched. CDR3 sequence: CSANPGTGTDTQYF. CDR3 sequence (DNA): TGCAGTGCCAACCCCGGGACAGGGACAGATACGCAGTATTTT.

This clonotype was recorded a few times. V and J are TRBV28 and TRBJ2-5, with D possibly being TRBD2 (6 bases). The CDR3 covers 13 residues. Germline loops: CDR1 MDHEN, CDR2 SYDVKM. The CDR3 loop is CASGEEDQETQYF. The DNA of the CDR3 is TGTGCTTCCGGGGAGGAGGACCAAGAGACCCAGTACTTC.

The chain has TRBV4-2 and TRBJ2-6; 11 nucleotides line up with TRBD1. V was pared by 0 bases and J by 5 bases, with 6 bases of the junction left unmatched. The CDR3 is made up of 18 amino acids. Germline CDR1 and CDR2: LGHNA and YNFKEQ. DNA of the CDR3: TGTGCCAGCAGCCAAGAAGGGACAGGGGGTCTCTGGGCCAACGTCCTGACTTTC. The encoded protein is CASSQEGTGGLWANVLTF.

The table lists this clonotype with a few counts. The CDR3 DNA reads TGTGCCAGCAGCCCGCACGCAATCGCCGATACGCAGTATTTT. Amino acids: CASSPHAIADTQYF. The chain employs TRBV7-3 and TRBJ2-3; no clear D. The germline gives CDR1 SGHTA, CDR2 FQGTGA. This CDR3 has 14 amino acids. V gave up 5 bases and J gave up 6 bases, with 15 bases separating them.

The CDR3 loop is CSARWQGFHEQYF. The CDR3 DNA sequence: TGCAGTGCTAGGTGGCAGGGGTTCCACGAGCAGTACTTC. The V call is TRBV20-1, the J call TRBJ2-7, with D maybe TRBD1 (6 bases). Germline CDR1 is DFQATT and CDR2 is SNEGSKA (reference sequence). The CDR3 sequence is 13 residues long. V was pared by 3 bases and J by 5 bases, with 14 bases between.

This clonotype was counted many times. V and J are TRBV7-6 and TRBJ2-1, with 11 bases matching TRBD2. With 4 bases clipped from V and 9 bases from J, the junction kept 8 bases outside the gene matches. The CDR3 sequence is 15 residues long. The germline CDR1 and CDR2 sequences are SGHVS and FNYEAQ. This CDR3 reads CASSSLAGGPLEQFF. The DNA of the CDR3 is TGTGCCAGCAGCTCATTAGCGGGAGGGCCTCTTGAGCAGTTCTTC.

The rearrangement links TRBV11-2 to TRBJ1-4; tentatively, D is TRBD1 (6 bases). This CDR3 region has 16 residues. Germline CDR1 is SGHAT and CDR2 is FQNNGV. The ends were cut back, 1 base at V and 5 bases at J, with 14 bases in the middle. For the CDR3, the DNA is TGTGCCAGCAGCTTAGGCGGGACACCGAAAAATGAAAAACTGTTTTTT. Encoded protein: CASSLGGTPKNEKLFF.

This clonotype has a count of ten or more. V usage is TRBV20-1 and J usage is TRBJ1-2, with 7 bases lining up with TRBD1. V lost 2 bases, J lost 8 bases, and 8 bases stayed unmatched. Germline V lookup: CDR1 DFQATT, CDR2 SNEGSKA (reference sequence). This CDR3 has 13 residues. CDR3: CSARSGQTRGYTF. CDR3 in DNA: TGCAGTGCTAGATCGGGACAGACTCGCGGCTACACCTTC.

This clonotype was observed at least ten times. V and J are TRBV6-2 or TRBV6-3 and TRBJ2-7; possibly TRBD2 for D (6 bases). The germline CDR1 and CDR2 sequences are MNHEY and SVGEGT. The CDR3 runs 12 residues. The V and J ends lost 5 bases and 11 bases respectively, with 16 bases between them. CDR3 in amino acids: CASSNSPAGKYF. CDR3 DNA sequence: TGTGCCAGCAGTAACAGCCCCGCGGGAAAGTACTTC.

This clonotype has a count of ten or more. This sequence joins TRBV7-8 and TRBJ2-3; D ambiguous. This CDR3 has 14 amino acids. The germline V and J ends were trimmed by 5 bases and 5 bases, with 14 bases remaining between them. The germline V gene encodes CDR1 SGHVS and CDR2 FQNEAQ. CDR3 sequence (DNA): TGTGCCAGCAGCCCCCGGTCACACGGAGATACGCAGTATTTT. Protein sequence: CASSPRSHGDTQYF.

The CDR3 DNA reads TGTGCCAGCAGTGAACGCGGGGGAACAGATACGCAGTATTTT. This codes for CASSERGGTDTQYF. The rearrangement joins TRBV6-1 to TRBJ2-3, with TRBD2 matching over 7 bases. Per germline, CDR1 MNHNS and CDR2 SASEGT. V lost 2 bases and J lost 3; bases outside the gene matches: 2. The CDR3 contains 14 residues.

The rearrangement joins TRBV20-1 to TRBJ2-7; 9 bases are shared with TRBD1. After removal of 0 bases from V and 1 base from J, the junction contained 10 bases not matched to a gene. The CDR3 is 17 amino acids. Germline CDR1 DFQATT, CDR2 SNEGSKA (reference sequence). The CDR3: CSAREPGTGFVSYEQYF. As DNA, the CDR3 is TGCAGTGCTAGAGAGCCTGGGACAGGGTTCGTTTCCTACGAGCAGTACTTC.

This clonotype was observed a handful of times. Given a much more abundant clone one base away, this may be a read error. The chain recombines TRBV7-9 with TRBJ2-7; the match to TRBD2 covers 12 bases. V lost 6 bases and J lost 7; bases outside the gene matches: 10. This CDR3 comprises 15 residues. Germline loops: CDR1 SEHNR, CDR2 FQNEAQ (reference sequence). Here the CDR3 reads CASRRGLAGLEEQYF. The CDR3 DNA reads as TGTGCCAGCAGACGTGGACTAGCGGGACTTGAGGAGCAGTACTTC.